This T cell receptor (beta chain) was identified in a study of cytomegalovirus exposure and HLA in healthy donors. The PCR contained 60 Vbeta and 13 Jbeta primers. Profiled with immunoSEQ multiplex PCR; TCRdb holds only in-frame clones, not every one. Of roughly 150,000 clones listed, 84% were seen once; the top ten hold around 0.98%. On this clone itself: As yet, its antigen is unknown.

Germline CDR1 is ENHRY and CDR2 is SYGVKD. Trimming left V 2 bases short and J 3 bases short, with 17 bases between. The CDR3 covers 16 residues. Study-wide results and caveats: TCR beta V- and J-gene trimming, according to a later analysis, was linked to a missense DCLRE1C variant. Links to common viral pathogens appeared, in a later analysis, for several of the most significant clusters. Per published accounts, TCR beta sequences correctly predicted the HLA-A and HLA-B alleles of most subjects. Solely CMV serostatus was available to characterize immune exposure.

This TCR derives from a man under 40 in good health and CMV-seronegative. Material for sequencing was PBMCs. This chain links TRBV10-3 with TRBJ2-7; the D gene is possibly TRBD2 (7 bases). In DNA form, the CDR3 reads TGTGCCATCAGTGAGAGGGGGGGACCTTCGGTCTACGAGCAGTACTTC. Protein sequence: CAISERGGPSVYEQYF.